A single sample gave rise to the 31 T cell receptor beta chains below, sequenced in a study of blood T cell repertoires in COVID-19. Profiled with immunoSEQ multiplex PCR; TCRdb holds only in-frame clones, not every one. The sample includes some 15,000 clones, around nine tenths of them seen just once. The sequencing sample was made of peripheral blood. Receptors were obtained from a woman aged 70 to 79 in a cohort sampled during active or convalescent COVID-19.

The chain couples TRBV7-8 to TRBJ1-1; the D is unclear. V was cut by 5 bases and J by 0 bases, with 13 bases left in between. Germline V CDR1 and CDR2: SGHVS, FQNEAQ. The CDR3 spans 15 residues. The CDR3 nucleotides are TGTGCCAGCAGCCGAGCCGCTATCTTGAACACTGAAGCTTTCTTT. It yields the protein CASSRAAILNTEAFF.

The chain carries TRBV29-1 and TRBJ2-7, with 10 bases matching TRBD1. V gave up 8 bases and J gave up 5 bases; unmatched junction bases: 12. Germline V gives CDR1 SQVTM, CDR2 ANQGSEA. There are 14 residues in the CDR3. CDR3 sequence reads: CSTRTGQGTHEQYF. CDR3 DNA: TGCAGCACCCGAACGGGACAGGGGACCCACGAGCAGTACTTC.

CDR3 region: CASSSHRGKHGYTF. The CDR3 nucleotides read TGTGCCAGCAGCTCCCACAGGGGCAAGCATGGCTACACCTTC. The chain combines TRBV11-2 with TRBJ1-2, with 7 bases aligning to TRBD1. The CDR3 runs to 14 residues. Germline CDR1 is SGHAT and CDR2 is FQNNGV. The V segment lost 4 bases and the J segment 6 bases; nucleotides outside the gene matches: 8.

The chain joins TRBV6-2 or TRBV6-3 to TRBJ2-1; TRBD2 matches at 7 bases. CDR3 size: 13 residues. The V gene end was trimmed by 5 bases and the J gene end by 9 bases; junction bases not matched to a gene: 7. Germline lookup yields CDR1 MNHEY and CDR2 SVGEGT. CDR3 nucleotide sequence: TGTGCCAGCAGTGGACGACTAGCCGGTGAGCAGTTCTTC. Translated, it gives CASSGRLAGEQFF.

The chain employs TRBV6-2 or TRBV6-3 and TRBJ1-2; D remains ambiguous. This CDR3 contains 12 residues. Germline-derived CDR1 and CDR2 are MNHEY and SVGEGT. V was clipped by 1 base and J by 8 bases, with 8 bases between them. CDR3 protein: CASSYWAEGYTF. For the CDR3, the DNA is TGTGCCAGCAGTTACTGGGCCGAAGGCTACACCTTC.

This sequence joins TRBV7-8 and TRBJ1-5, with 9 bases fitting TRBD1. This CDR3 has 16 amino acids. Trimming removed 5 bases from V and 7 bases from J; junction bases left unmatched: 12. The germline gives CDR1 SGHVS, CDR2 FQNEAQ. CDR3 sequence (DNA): TGTGCCAGCAGCCCAGTCGGGACAGGGATTCCCCAGCCCCAGCATTTT. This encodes CASSPVGTGIPQPQHF.

In DNA, the CDR3 is TGTGCCAGCAGTTTAATGGGGGGGCCCTCCTACGAGCAGTACTTC. This gives the protein CASSLMGGPSYEQYF. This chain uses TRBV27 with TRBJ2-7; weak D call: TRBD2 (7 bases). The CDR3 is 15 amino acids. Germline V gene sequence: CDR1 MNHEY, CDR2 SMNVEV (reference sequence). With 2 bases removed from V and 0 bases from J, the gap between germline ends came to 11 bases.

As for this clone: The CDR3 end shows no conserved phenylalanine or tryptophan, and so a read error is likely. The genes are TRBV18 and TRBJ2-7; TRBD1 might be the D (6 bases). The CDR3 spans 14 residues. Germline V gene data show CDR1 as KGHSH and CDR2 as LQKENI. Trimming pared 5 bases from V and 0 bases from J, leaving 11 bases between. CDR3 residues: CASSKDRNSYEQYL. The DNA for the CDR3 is TGTGCCAGCTCAAAGGACAGAAACTCCTACGAGCAGTACCTC.

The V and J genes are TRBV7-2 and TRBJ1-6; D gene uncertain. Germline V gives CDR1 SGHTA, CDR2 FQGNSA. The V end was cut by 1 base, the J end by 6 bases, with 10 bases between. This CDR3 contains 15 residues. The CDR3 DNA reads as TGTGCCAGCAGCTTAGTCGGAGTGGGTAATTCACCCCTCCACTTT. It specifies CASSLVGVGNSPLHF.

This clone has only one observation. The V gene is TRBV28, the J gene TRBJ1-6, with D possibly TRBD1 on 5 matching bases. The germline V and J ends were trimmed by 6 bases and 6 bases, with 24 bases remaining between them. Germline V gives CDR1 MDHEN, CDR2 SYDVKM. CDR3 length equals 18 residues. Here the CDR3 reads CASSPFILVRQTNSPLHF. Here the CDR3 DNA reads TGTGCCAGCAGCCCCTTCATCCTGGTTCGACAGACTAATTCACCCCTCCACTTT.

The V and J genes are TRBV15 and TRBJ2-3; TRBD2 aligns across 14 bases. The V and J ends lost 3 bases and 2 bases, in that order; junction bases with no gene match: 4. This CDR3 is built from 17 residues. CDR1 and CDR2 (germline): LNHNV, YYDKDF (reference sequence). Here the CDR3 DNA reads TGTGCCACCAGCAGCGGACTAGCGGGGGGACTCACAGATACGCAGTATTTT. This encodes CATSSGLAGGLTDTQYF.

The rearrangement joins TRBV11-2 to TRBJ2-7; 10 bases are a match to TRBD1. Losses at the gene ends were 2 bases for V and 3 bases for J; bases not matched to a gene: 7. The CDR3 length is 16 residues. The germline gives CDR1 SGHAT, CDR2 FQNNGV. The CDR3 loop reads CASSLPLGDRGYEQYF. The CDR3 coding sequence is TGTGCCAGCAGCTTACCATTGGGGGACAGGGGCTACGAGCAGTACTTC.

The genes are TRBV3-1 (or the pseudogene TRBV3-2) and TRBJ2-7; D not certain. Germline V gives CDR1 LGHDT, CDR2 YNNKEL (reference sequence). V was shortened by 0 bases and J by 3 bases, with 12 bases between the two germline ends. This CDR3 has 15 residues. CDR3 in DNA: TGTGCCAGCAGCCAAGACCCCAGTTTTCGCTACGAGCAGTACTTC. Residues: CASSQDPSFRYEQYF.

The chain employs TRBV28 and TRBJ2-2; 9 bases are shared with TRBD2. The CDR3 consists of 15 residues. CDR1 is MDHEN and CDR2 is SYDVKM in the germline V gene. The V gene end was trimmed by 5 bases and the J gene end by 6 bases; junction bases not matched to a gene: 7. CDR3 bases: TGTGCCAGCAGTCCCTGGACTAGCGTAGCCGGGGAGCTGTTTTTT. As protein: CASSPWTSVAGELFF.

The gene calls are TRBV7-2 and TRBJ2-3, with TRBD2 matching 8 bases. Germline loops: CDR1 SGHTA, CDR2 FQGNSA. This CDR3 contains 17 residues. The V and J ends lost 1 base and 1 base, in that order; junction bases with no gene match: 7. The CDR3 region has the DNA TGTGCCAGCAGCTTAGTTAGTAGCGGGGCTCGCACAGATACGCAGTATTTT. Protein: CASSLVSSGARTDTQYF.

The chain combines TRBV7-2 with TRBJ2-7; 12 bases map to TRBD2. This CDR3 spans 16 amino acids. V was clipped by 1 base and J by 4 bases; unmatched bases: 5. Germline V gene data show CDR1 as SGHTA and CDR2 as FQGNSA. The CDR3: CASSLGGLAGHYEQYF. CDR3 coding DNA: TGTGCCAGCAGCTTAGGGGGACTAGCGGGCCATTACGAGCAGTACTTC.

CDR3 coding DNA: TGTGCCAGCAGCTTTGTAAGGGGAGGGTATGGCTACACCTTC. Residues: CASSFVRGGYGYTF. This chain connects TRBV5-6 to TRBJ1-2, with D possibly being TRBD1 (5 bases). The length of the CDR3 is 14 residues. V was trimmed by 2 bases and J by 5 bases, leaving 13 bases between them. Per the germline V gene, CDR1 is SGHDT and CDR2 is YYEEEE.

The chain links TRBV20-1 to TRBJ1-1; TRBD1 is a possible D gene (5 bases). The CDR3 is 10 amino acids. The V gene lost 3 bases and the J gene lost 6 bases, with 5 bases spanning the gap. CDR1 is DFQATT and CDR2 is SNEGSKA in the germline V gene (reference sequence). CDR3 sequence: CSARTAEAFF. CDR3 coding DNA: TGCAGTGCTAGGACAGCTGAAGCTTTCTTT.

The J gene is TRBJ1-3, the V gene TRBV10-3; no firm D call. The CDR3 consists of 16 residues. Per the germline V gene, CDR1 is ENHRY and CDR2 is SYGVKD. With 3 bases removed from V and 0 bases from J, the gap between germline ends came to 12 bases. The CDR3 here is CAISESVAGSGNTIYF. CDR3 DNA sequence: TGTGCCATCAGTGAATCAGTTGCTGGCTCTGGAAACACCATATATTTT.

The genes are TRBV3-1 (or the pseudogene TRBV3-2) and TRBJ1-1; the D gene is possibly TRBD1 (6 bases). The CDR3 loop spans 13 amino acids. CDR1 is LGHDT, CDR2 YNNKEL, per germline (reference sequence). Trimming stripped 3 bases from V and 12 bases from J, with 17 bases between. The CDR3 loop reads CASSQLPRDITFF. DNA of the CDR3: TGTGCCAGCAGCCAGCTCCCCCGGGACATCACTTTCTTT.

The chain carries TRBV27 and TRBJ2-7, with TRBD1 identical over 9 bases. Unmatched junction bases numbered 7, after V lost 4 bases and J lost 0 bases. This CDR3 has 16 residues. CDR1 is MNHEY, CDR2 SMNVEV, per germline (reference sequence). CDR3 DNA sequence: TGTGCCAGCAGTTACAGACAGGGGGAGTTCTCCTACGAGCAGTACTTC. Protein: CASSYRQGEFSYEQYF.

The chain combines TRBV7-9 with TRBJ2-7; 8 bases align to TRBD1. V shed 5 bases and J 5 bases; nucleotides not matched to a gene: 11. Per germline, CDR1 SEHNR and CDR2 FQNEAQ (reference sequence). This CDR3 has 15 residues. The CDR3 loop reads CASSPHSGGRDEQYF. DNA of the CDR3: TGTGCCAGCAGCCCACACTCAGGGGGCAGGGACGAGCAGTACTTC.

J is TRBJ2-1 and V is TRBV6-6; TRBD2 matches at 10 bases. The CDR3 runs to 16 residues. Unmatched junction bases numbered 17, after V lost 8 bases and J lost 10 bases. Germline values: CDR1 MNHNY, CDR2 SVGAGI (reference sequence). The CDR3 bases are TGTGCCAGCGGGCGCGGGGCTAGCGGGGGTCGGAGCGAGCAGTTCTTC. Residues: CASGRGASGGRSEQFF.

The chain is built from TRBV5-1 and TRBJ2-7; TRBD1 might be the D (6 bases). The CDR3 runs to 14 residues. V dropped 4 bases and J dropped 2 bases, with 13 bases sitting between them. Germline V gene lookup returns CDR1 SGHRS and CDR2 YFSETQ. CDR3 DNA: TGCGCCAGCAGCGCTGACAGGCTTCCCTACGAGCAGTACTTC. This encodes CASSADRLPYEQYF. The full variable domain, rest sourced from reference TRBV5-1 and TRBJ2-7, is KAGVTQTPRYLIKTRGQQVTLSCSPISGHRSVSWYQQTPGQGLQFLFEYFSETQRNKGNFPGRFSGRQFSNSRSEMNVSTLELGDSALYLCASSADRLPYEQYFGPGTRLTVT.

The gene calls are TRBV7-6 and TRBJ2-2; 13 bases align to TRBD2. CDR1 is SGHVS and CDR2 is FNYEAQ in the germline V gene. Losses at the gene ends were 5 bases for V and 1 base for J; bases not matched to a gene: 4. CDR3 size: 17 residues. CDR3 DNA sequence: TGTGCCAGCAGCCCCCGGACTAGCGGGGGGAACACCGGGGAGCTGTTTTTT. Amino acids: CASSPRTSGGNTGELFF.

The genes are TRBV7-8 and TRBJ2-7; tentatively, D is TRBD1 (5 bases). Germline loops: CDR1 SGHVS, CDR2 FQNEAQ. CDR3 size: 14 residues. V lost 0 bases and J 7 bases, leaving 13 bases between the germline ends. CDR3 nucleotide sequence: TGTGCCAGCAGCTTAGCTTTCAGGGCTGGGGAGCAGTACTTC. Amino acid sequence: CASSLAFRAGEQYF.

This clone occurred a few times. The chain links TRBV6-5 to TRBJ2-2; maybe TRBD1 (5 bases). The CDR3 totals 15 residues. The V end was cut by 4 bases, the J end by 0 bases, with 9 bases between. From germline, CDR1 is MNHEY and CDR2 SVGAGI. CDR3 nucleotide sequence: TGTGCCAGCAGTTCGACAGTTGCGAACACCGGGGAGCTGTTTTTT. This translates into CASSSTVANTGELFF.

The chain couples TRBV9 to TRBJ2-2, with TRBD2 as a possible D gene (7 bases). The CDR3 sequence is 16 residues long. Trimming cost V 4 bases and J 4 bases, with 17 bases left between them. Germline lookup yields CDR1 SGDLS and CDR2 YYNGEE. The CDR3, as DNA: TGTGCCAGCAGCCTCGGCGGGGGCGCTTCCACCGGGGAGCTGTTTTTT. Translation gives CASSLGGGASTGELFF.

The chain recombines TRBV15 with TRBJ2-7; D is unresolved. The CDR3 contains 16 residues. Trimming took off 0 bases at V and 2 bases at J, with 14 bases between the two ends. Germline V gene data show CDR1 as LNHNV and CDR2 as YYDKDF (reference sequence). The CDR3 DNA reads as TGTGCCACCAGCAGAGATCAGGCCCCCGGCGCCTACGAGCAGTACTTC. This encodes CATSRDQAPGAYEQYF.

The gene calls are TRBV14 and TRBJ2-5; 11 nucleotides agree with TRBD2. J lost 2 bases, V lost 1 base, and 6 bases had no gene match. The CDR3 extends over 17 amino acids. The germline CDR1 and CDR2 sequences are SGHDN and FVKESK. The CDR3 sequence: CASSQGYPSGGQETQYF. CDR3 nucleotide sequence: TGTGCCAGCAGCCAAGGGTATCCTAGCGGGGGGCAAGAGACCCAGTACTTC.

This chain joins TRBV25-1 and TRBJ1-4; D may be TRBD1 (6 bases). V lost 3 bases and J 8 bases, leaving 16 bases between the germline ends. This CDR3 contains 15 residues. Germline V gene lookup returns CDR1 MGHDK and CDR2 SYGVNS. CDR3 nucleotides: TGTGCCAGCAGTGAGCCCTCAGGGGTTGGGGAAAAACTGTTTTTT. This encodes CASSEPSGVGEKLFF.